Shown below are 12 T cell receptor beta chains from a single sample sequenced in a study of OX40 agonist ivuxolimab in advanced cancers. Measured with immunoSEQ multiplex PCR; TCRdb has only the in-frame clones, and not every one. The sample yields about 46,000 clones, roughly 88% seen once. The material sequenced was CD4+ or CD8+ T cells sorted from blood, taken in a trial of the OX40 agonist ivuxolimab. The receptors shown here come from an adult with an advanced solid tumor such as melanoma, head and neck, liver or kidney cancer.

J is TRBJ2-2 and V is TRBV9; 7 nucleotides agree with TRBD1. With V trimmed by 3 bases and J by 4 bases, 6 bases remained unmatched. This CDR3 region has 15 residues. Per the germline V gene, CDR1 is SGDLS and CDR2 is YYNGEE. The CDR3 region has the DNA TGTGCCAGCAGCGCCTCGACAGGGCTCACCGGGGAGCTGTTTTTT. Protein: CASSASTGLTGELFF. Drawing the rest from reference TRBV9 and TRBJ2-2, the complete variable domain is DSGVTQTPKHLITATGQRVTLRCSPRSGDLSVYWYQQSLDQGLQFLIQYYNGEERAKGNILERFSAQQFPDLHSELNLSSLELGDSALYFCASSASTGLTGELFFGEGSRLTVL.

This chain links TRBV7-7 with TRBJ2-7; no reliable D call. The CDR3 consists of 15 residues. Germline assignment: CDR1 SSHAT and CDR2 FNYEAQ (reference sequence). The DNA for the CDR3 is TGTGCTACCACTTCGATTCCACTGCCGAACTACGAGCAGTACTTC. Its protein product is CATTSIPLPNYEQYF.

This chain joins TRBV11-3 and TRBJ2-7; a weak D match, TRBD1 (6 bases). This CDR3 contains 12 residues. V lost 5 bases, J lost 7 bases, and 12 bases lay in between. The germline V gene has CDR1 SGHNT and CDR2 YENEEA. The DNA for the CDR3 is TGTGCCAGCAGCCGACAGGCCGGGGAGCAGTACTTC. Translating gives CASSRQAGEQYF.

This rearrangement joins TRBV10-3 to TRBJ1-1; tentatively, D is TRBD1 (6 bases). The CDR3 contains 12 residues. Trimming took 10 bases from V and 2 from J, leaving 11 bases between them. Germline lookup yields CDR1 ENHRY and CDR2 SYGVKD. The CDR3 DNA reads TGTGCCACCGGGACATCCAACACTGAAGCTTTCTTT. This gives the protein CATGTSNTEAFF.

DNA of the CDR3: TGTGCCAGTAGTATAGATCGGGACAGTGGTAACTACGAGCAGTACTTC. Its protein is CASSIDRDSGNYEQYF. The rearrangement uses TRBV19 and TRBJ2-7; 7 bases align to TRBD1. With V trimmed by 0 bases and J by 3 bases, 8 bases remained unmatched. This CDR3 is 16 amino acids long. Germline CDR1 reads LNHDA; CDR2 reads SQIVND (reference sequence).

The chain recombines TRBV5-1 with TRBJ1-3; D remains ambiguous. The germline V and J ends were trimmed by 3 bases and 4 bases, with 14 bases remaining between them. The CDR3 is 15 residues long. Germline CDR1 is SGHRS and CDR2 is YFSETQ. The CDR3 reads CASSWSGDRGNTIYF. CDR3 nucleotides: TGCGCCAGCAGCTGGAGCGGGGATCGGGGAAACACCATATATTTT.

The chain couples TRBV19 to TRBJ1-1, with unresolved D. Germline-derived CDR1 and CDR2 are LNHDA and SQIVND (reference sequence). V lost 7 bases and J 1 base, leaving 10 bases between the germline ends. This CDR3 region has 13 residues. CDR3 protein: CASIGEPNTEAFF. The CDR3 bases are TGTGCCAGTATTGGGGAGCCGAACACTGAAGCTTTCTTT.

The gene calls are TRBV4-3 and TRBJ2-3; D is unclear. This CDR3 region has 15 residues. Germline assignment: CDR1 LGHNA and CDR2 YSLEER. V lost 2 bases, J lost 5 bases, and 14 bases lay in between. CDR3 loop: CASSQSRIGRDTQYF. The CDR3, as DNA: TGCGCCAGCAGCCAATCCCGGATAGGCAGAGATACGCAGTATTTT.

The CDR3 DNA is TGTGCCAGCTCACCACCGTCGGTAGGGCCTGAAGCTTTCTTT. Residues: CASSPPSVGPEAFF. The rearrangement joins TRBV18 to TRBJ1-1; no firm D call. V lost 0 bases and J lost 6, with 11 bases in between. Per germline, CDR1 KGHSH and CDR2 LQKENI. The CDR3 is made up of 14 amino acids.

The chain links TRBV30 to TRBJ2-2; 7 bases are a match to TRBD1. CDR3 length equals 17 residues. The V gene's germline CDR1 is GTSNPN and CDR2 SVGIG (reference sequence). J was trimmed by 5 bases and V by 2 bases; bases with no gene match: 14. CDR3 coding DNA: TGTGCCTGGAGTCCGAGGGGGAGCAGGGGGTGGACCGGGGAGCTGTTTTTT. Protein: CAWSPRGSRGWTGELFF.

The rearrangement joins TRBV27 to TRBJ2-1; D call uncertain. Trimming pared 6 bases from V and 0 bases from J, leaving 12 bases between. Germline loops: CDR1 MNHEY, CDR2 SMNVEV (reference sequence). The CDR3 covers 15 residues. The CDR3 nucleotides read TGTGCCAGCAGGCTGACCCGTAGCTCCTACAATGAGCAGTTCTTC. Amino acids: CASRLTRSSYNEQFF.

This clone was seen only a few times. This chain links TRBV19 with TRBJ2-7, with TRBD2 matching 11 bases. Per germline, CDR1 LNHDA and CDR2 SQIVND (reference sequence). This CDR3 has 13 residues. Trimming took 8 bases from V and 6 from J; bases not matched to a gene: 6. CDR3 region: CASATSGSGEQYF. DNA for the CDR3: TGTGCCAGTGCAACTAGCGGGAGCGGCGAGCAGTACTTC.